The clone carrying this T cell receptor beta chain came up a few times. Its antigen is not known. Libraries of TCR beta came from iRepertoire HTBI primers plus Arm-PCR of CDR3 regions. Under the authors' procedure: Samples collectively showed 62 TRBV and 11 to 15 TRBJ segments. MiXCR, run by TCRdb on the multiplex PCR reads, gives a single entry per CDR3 protein. The V and J calls, along with clone size, are taken from TCRdb and not from the paper's own processing. The sample shows about 470,000 distinct CDR3 sequences, less than 25% of them seen only once. This record comes from a study of regulatory T cells in long-lasting Graves disease. Turning to the study itself: Persistent cases took antithyroid drugs over 5 years and stayed TSH receptor antibody positive.

Time point here: persistent/refractory GD, antithyroid drugs over 5 years with positive TRAb. With RNA extracted from PBMCs as input, the TCR library was made. CDR1 is MDHEN, CDR2 SYDVKM, per germline. The CDR3 loop spans 15 amino acids. Deletions cut 7 bases from V and 4 bases from J, with 17 bases between. Study-wide results and limits: Samples came from peripheral blood alone, without thyroid tissue. Comparison showed that persistent patients shared more public clonotypes (over 2,500) than new patients (approximately 930).

The sequence was collected from a female donor with Graves disease. Sequenced here: peripheral blood mononuclear cells (PBMCs), sampled when the disease was refractory, from a patient treated with antithyroid drugs. This chain connects TRBV28 to TRBJ1-3; no clear D. The CDR3 loop reads CASMYLMKEGNTIYF. CDR3 bases: TGTGCCAGCATGTACCTTATGAAAGAGGGAAACACCATATATTTT. The whole variable domain, remainder taken from reference TRBV28 and TRBJ1-3, is DVKVTQSSRYLVKRTGEKVFLECVQDMDHENMFWYRQDPGLGLRLIYFSYDVKMKEKGDIPEGYSVSREKKERFSLILESASTNQTSMYLCASMYLMKEGNTIYFGEGSWLTVV.